The rows below give T cell receptor beta chains drawn from one sample of a study of blood T cell repertoires in COVID-19. Profiled with immunoSEQ multiplex PCR; TCRdb holds only in-frame clones, not every one. The sample includes over 100,000 clones, about 87% of them seen just once. Sequences were obtained from peripheral blood. These TCRs come from a man in his fifties or sixties with active COVID-19. The CDR3 runs from the conserved cysteine through the conserved F or W. Fields, in order: D gene, V gene, CDR3 length, clone size, J gene, CDR3 protein, CDR3 DNA. D genes are given only for firm matches. Size is omitted from some rows. Given values are once, few, many or a class for expanded clones.

TRBD1	TRBV25-1	14	.	TRBJ2-5	CASRMTGYGETQYF	TGTGCCAGCAGGATGACAGGGTACGGAGAGACCCAGTACTTC
.	TRBV9	15	.	TRBJ1-1	CASSGRSTMNTEAFF	TGTGCCAGCAGCGGCCGGAGTACGATGAACACTGAAGCTTTCTTT
.	TRBV2	16	.	TRBJ1-1	CASRLPRGGMNTEAFF	TGTGCCAGCAGACTCCCCCGGGGCGGGATGAACACTGAAGCTTTCTTT
TRBD1	TRBV4-1	19	.	TRBJ2-6	CASSQPGQGANTGANVLTF	TGCGCCAGCAGCCAGCCCGGACAGGGGGCAAATACTGGGGCCAACGTCCTGACTTTC
.	TRBV9	15	.	TRBJ2-3	CASSVGRGAWDTQYF	TGTGCCAGCAGCGTAGGCCGGGGGGCTTGGGATACGCAGTATTTT
TRBD2	TRBV4-1	15	.	TRBJ2-1	CASSQVWLAGGPAFF	TGCGCCAGCAGCCAAGTTTGGCTAGCGGGGGGTCCGGCGTTCTTC
.	TRBV6-6	12	.	TRBJ2-1	CAGRGSYNEQFF	TGTGCGGGGAGGGGGTCATACAATGAGCAGTTCTTC
.	TRBV5-1	12	.	TRBJ2-7	CASSLAGDEQYF	TGCGCCAGCAGCTTGGCGGGGGACGAGCAGTACTTC
.	TRBV19	13	.	TRBJ2-1	CASSTTTRGEQFF	TGTGCCAGTAGCACCACTACCCGGGGGGAGCAGTTCTTC
.	TRBV6-5	16	.	TRBJ2-4	CASSYGRAIGKNIQYF	TGTGCCAGCAGTTACGGGCGGGCCATAGGGAAAAACATTCAGTACTTC
.	TRBV5-5	14	once	TRBJ1-1	CASSSRTANTEAFF	TGTGCCAGCAGCTCCCGGACAGCGAACACTGAAGCTTTCTTT
.	TRBV6-4	17	.	TRBJ2-5	CASSDSSEGGRSGTQYF	TGTGCCAGCAGTGACTCAAGCGAGGGGGGGCGGTCGGGGACCCAGTACTTC
TRBD1	TRBV6-5	15	.	TRBJ1-2	CASSYLDRGGDGYTF	TGTGCCAGCAGTTACTTGGACAGGGGAGGAGATGGCTACACCTTC
.	TRBV30	13	.	TRBJ1-5	CAWSAGGGQPQHF	TGTGCCTGGAGTGCGGGGGGCGGACAGCCCCAGCATTTT
TRBD2	TRBV9	15	.	TRBJ2-5	CASALLAGGGETQYF	TGTGCCAGCGCACTACTAGCGGGGGGTGGCGAGACCCAGTACTTC
TRBD1	TRBV14	15	.	TRBJ1-2	CASSQLQGGGYGYTF	TGTGCCAGCAGCCAGTTGCAGGGGGGCGGCTATGGCTACACCTTC
.	TRBV6-5	13	once	TRBJ1-3	CASSQGLGNTIYF	TGTGCCAGCAGTCAGGGACTGGGAAACACCATATATTTT
TRBD2	TRBV7-8	16	.	TRBJ2-5	CASSLLAGGPQETQYF	TGTGCCAGCAGCTTACTAGCGGGGGGGCCCCAAGAGACCCAGTACTTC